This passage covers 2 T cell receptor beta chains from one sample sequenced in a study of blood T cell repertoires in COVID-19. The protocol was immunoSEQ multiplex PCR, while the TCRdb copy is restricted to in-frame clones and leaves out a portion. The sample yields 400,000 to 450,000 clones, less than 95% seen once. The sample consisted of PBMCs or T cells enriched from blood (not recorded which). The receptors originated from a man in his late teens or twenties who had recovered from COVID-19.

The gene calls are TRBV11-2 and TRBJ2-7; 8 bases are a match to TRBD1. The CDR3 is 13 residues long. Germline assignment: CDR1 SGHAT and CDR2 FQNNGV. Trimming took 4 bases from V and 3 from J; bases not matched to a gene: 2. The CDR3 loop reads CASSSDRGYEQYF. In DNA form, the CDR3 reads TGTGCCAGCAGCTCAGACAGGGGCTACGAGCAGTACTTC.

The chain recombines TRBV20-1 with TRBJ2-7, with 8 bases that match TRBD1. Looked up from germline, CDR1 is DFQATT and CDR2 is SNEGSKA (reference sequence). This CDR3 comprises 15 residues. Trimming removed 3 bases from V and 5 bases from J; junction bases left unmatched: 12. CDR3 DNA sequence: TGCAGTGCTAGTCGCCCACGACAGGGGTCCCACGAGCAGTACTTC. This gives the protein CSASRPRQGSHEQYF.